The rows below give T cell receptor beta chains drawn from one sample of a study of CD8 T cells in Susac syndrome. TCRdb ran MiXCR on the immunoSEQ multiplex PCR reads and lists one entry per CDR3 protein. This sample has approximately 280,000 distinct CDR3 sequences; roughly 81% occur once, and the top ten carry over 0.095%. Sequencing used CD8+ T cells from PBMCs. Every receptor here comes from a human donor with multiple sclerosis. Each CDR3 is given without its conserved first and last residue. Each record gives: J gene, V gene, clone size, CDR3 length, CDR3 protein. The listing skips clone size in some rows; elsewhere it reads once, few, many or a size class.

TRBJ2-2,TRBV6-5,few,13,ASIRWREGPGELF
TRBJ2-1,TRBV3-1,-,12,ASSRGGRLNEQF
TRBJ2-3,TRBV28,-,15,ARHKRDRGSGTDTQY
TRBJ2-7,TRBV27,-,11,ASSSTSGRAGY
TRBJ2-3,TRBV30,once,12,AWSLIGSTDTQY
TRBJ2-1,TRBV27,-,12,ASSFGAYGNEQF
TRBJ1-2,TRBV10-3,-,12,AISGAPSNYGYT
TRBJ1-2,TRBV4-1,-,13,ASSQDTRGGGGYT
TRBJ1-5,TRBV27,-,13,ASSPRDRVAQPQH
TRBJ2-7,TRBV28,once,12,ASSFGATSYEQY
TRBJ2-5,TRBV28,-,12,ASSGGGAAETQY
TRBJ2-3,TRBV27,once,16,ASSAGTSGRPRTDTQY
TRBJ2-5,TRBV27,once,10,ASGTTQETQY
TRBJ1-5,TRBV27,-,12,ASKGTGSNQPQH
TRBJ2-1,TRBV14,-,13,ASSHGSRSYNEQF
TRBJ1-1,TRBV30,once,11,AWAVAENTEAF
TRBJ2-1,TRBV19,-,12,ASSMSGVWDEQF
TRBJ2-2,TRBV9,-,13,ASSIGGKSTGELF
TRBJ2-7,TRBV11-2,many,10,ASSPGTYEQY
TRBJ2-1,TRBV29-1,once,11,SVAGTSINEQF
TRBJ1-1,TRBV19,-,15,ASSIIQLSLSNTEAF
TRBJ1-4,TRBV28,-,14,ASSSTTGRHQIKLF
TRBJ1-1,TRBV11-2,-,12,ASSRRGPLTEAF
TRBJ2-3,TRBV28,-,15,ASSSGLARTSTDTQY
TRBJ2-7,TRBV28,-,12,ASSFTAFSYEQY
TRBJ2-6,TRBV27,-,12,ASSHPGGANVLT
TRBJ2-1,TRBV28,-,11,ASTSQAENEQF
TRBJ2-7,TRBV27,-,12,ASSHGTGGYEQY
TRBJ2-5,TRBV11-2,few,13,ASSQGLAYQETQY
TRBJ1-2,TRBV5-6,-,12,ASSLEASVYGYT
TRBJ2-7,TRBV6-5,few,13,ASSLQPGLTYEQY
TRBJ2-7,TRBV7-9,-,12,ASSGVGSPYEQY
TRBJ1-5,TRBV19,-,12,ASSWTGGRQPQH
TRBJ2-7,TRBV27,-,12,ASSLDPYTYEQY
TRBJ2-5,TRBV5-6,-,10,ASRSPSRTQY
TRBJ2-5,TRBV28,-,11,ASSFEDPETQY
TRBJ2-3,TRBV9,-,18,ASSGTGLGLEGRSADTQY
TRBJ2-7,TRBV9,once,15,ASSPSSGSSALYEQY
TRBJ2-3,TRBV2,-,13,ALIIVREDGDTQY
TRBJ2-7,TRBV27,-,11,ASTLGTATPLY
TRBJ2-3,TRBV27,-,12,ASSYQRSGDTQY
TRBJ2-6,TRBV7-9,-,13,ASSKNPSGANVLT